This T cell receptor beta chain was found in a study of shared clonotypes between healthy human individuals. Original processing methods: Owing to the provision of junction-only sequences devoid of quality scores by immunoSEQ, filtering differed. TCRdb's table, derived via immunoSEQ multiplex PCR, lists solely in-frame clones and lacks some. That table supplies the V and J calls and clone size; D and trimming were determined from the DNA. The sample shows some 580,000 clones, roughly 98% of them seen only once. The V and J ends lost 6 bases and 6 bases, in that order; junction bases with no gene match: 11. The CDR3 has 14 amino acids. Germline assignment: CDR1 MNHNS and CDR2 SASEGT. The naive CD8 population came from CD45RO-negative cells selected for CCR7, without terminally differentiated effector memory CD45RA+ cells.

This clonotype originated in a man aged 25 to 40 in good health. The chain links TRBV6-1 to TRBJ2-7, with 7 positions matching TRBD2. The source material was naive CD8+ T cells sorted from blood. CDR3 coding DNA: TGTGCCAGCAGCCGACTAGCCGGAGGTAGCGAGCAGTACTTC. Amino acid sequence: CASSRLAGGSEQYF.